This TCR beta chain was retrieved from a study of T cell changes during pregnancy in multiple sclerosis. The V and J ends lost 1 base and 5 bases, in that order; junction bases with no gene match: 2. The CDR3 sequence is 16 residues long. CDR1 and CDR2 (germline): SGHAT, FQNNGV. Libraries were prepared by immunoSEQ multiplex PCR; TCRdb keeps only in-frame clonotypes and omits some of them. The sample consists of fewer than 140,000 clones, roughly nine tenths of them appearing once. The rearrangement joins TRBV11-2 to TRBJ2-1; TRBD2 agrees at 13 bases. The material was peripheral blood, obtained before pregnancy. The receptor comes from a female donor with multiple sclerosis, enrolled in a pregnancy study. The CDR3 here is CASSLVGTSGNNEQFF. As DNA, the CDR3 is TGTGCCAGCAGCTTAGTCGGGACTAGCGGGAACAATGAGCAGTTCTTC.